This T cell receptor (beta chain) comes out of a study of T cell responses to AZD1222 COVID-19 vaccine. Of note for this clone: Antigen unknown.

General study results and limits: Donors, mostly white British, included more females; clonal diversity was possibly underestimated. All repertoire sampling was performed exclusively after the peak T cell response. Reportedly, nearly half of unique spike TCRs recognized epitopes outside B.1.351/B.1.1.7 mutations.

Only in-frame clones appear in the TCRdb table, and some are missing; sequencing was by immunoSEQ multiplex PCR. This sample has approximately 180,000 clones, with 87% found just once. Looked up from germline, CDR1 is DFQATT and CDR2 is SNEGSKA (reference sequence). Trimming left V 3 bases short and J 6 bases short, with 9 bases between. CDR3 length: 11 amino acids. The chain couples TRBV20-1 to TRBJ2-7; D possibly corresponds to TRBD2 (5 bases). The receptor's source is an adult in good health. The material sequenced was peripheral blood, taken on day 0 of AZD1222 vaccination. CDR3 bases: TGCAGTGCTAGCAAGCGGCGCGAGCAGTACTTC. Translated: CSASKRREQYF.